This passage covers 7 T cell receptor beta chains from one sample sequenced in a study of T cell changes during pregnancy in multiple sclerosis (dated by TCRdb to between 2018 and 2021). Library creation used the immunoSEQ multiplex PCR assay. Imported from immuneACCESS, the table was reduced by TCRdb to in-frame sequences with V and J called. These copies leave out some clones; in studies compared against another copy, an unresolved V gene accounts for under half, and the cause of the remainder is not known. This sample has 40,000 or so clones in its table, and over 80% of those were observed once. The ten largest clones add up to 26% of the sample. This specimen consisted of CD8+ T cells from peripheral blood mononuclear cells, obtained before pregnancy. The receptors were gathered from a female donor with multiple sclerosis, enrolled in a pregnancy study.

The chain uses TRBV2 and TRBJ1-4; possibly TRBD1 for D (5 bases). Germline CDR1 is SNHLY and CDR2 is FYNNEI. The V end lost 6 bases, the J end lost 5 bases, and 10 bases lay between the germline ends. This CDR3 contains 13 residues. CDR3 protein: CASRGRLNEKLFF. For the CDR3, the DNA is TGTGCCAGCAGGGGGCGCTTGAATGAAAAACTGTTTTTT.

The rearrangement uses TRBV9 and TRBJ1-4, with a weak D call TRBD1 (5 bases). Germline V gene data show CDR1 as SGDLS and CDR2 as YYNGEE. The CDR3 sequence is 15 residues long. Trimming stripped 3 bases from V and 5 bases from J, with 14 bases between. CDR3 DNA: TGTGCCAGCAGCGGGGGGGAACACCCCAATGAAAAACTGTTTTTT. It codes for CASSGGEHPNEKLFF.

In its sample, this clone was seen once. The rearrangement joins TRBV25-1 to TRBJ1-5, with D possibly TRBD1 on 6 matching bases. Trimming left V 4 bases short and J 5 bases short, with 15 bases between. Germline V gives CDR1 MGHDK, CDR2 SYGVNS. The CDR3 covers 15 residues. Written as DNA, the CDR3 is TGTGCCAGCAGTGCGGGGGGCGCCGGATATCAGCCCCAGCATTTT. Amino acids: CASSAGGAGYQPQHF.

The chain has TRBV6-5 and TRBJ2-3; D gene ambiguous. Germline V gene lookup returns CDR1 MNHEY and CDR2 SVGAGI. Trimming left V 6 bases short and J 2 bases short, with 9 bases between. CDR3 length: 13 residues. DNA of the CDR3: TGTGCCAGCAGACTAAGCCTCACAGATACGCAGTATTTT. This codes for CASRLSLTDTQYF.

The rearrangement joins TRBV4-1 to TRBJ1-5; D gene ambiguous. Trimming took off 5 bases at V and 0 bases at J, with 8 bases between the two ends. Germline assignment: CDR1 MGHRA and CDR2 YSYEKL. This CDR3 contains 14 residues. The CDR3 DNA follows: TGCGCCAGCAGCGACGGGTTTAGCAATCAGCCCCAGCATTTT. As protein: CASSDGFSNQPQHF.

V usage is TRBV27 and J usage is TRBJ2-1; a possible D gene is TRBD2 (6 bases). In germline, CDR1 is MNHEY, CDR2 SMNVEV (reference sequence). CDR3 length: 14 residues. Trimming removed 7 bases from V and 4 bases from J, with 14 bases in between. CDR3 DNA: TGTGCCAGCACTCGGGACGGACTATACAATGAGCAGTTCTTC. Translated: CASTRDGLYNEQFF.

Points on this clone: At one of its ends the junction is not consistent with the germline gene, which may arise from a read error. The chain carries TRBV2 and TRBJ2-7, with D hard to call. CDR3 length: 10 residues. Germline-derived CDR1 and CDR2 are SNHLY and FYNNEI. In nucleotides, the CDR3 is TGTGCCAGCAGTTCCTCCGAGCAGTACTTC. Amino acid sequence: CASSSSEQYF.